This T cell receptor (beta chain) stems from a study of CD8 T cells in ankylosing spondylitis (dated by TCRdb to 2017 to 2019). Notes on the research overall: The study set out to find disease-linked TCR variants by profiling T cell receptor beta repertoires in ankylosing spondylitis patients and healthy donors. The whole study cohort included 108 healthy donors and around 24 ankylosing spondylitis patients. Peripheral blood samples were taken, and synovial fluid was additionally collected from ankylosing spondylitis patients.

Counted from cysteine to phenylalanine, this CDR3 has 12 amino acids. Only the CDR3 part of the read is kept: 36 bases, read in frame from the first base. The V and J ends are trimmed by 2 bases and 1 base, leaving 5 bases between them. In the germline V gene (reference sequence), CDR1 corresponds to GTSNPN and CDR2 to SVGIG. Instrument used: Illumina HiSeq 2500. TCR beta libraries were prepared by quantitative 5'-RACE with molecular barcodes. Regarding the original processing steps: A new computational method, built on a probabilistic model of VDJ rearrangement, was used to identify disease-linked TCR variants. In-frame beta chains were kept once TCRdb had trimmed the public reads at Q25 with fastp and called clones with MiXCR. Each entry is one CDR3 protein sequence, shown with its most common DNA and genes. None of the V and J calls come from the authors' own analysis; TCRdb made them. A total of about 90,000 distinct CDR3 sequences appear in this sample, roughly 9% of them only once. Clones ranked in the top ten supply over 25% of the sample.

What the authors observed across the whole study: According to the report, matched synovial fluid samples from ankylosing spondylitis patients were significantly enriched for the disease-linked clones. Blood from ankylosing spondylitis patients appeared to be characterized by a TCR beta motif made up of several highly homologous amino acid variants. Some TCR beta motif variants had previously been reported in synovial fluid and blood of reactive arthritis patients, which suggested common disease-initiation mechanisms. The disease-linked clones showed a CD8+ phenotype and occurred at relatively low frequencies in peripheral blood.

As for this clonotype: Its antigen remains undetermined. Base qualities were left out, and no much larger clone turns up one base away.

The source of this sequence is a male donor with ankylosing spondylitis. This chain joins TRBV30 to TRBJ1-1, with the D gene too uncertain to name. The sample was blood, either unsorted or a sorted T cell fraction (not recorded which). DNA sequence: TGTGCCTGGAGTACTAAGAACACTGAAGCTTTCTTT. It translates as CAWSTKNTEAFF.